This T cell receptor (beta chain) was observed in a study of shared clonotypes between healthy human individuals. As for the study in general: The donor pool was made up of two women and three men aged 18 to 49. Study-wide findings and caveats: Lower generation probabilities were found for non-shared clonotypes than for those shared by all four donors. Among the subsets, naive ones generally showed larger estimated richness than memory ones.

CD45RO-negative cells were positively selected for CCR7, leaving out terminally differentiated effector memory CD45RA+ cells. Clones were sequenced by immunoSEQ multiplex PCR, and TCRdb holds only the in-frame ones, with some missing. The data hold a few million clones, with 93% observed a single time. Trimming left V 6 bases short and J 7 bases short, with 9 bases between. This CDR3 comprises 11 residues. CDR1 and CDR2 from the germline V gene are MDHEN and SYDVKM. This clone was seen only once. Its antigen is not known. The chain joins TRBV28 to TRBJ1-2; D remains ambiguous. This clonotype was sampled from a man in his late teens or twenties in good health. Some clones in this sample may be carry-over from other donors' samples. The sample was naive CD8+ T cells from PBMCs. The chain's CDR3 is CASRDQPGYTF. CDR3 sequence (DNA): TGTGCCAGCAGAGATCAACCTGGCTACACCTTC.